The clone carrying this TCR beta chain was seen repeatedly, ten times or more. Its antigen is as yet unknown. TCRdb itself ran the 5' RACE reads through MiXCR, one entry per CDR3 protein. The sample includes about 240,000 distinct CDR3 sequences, around 8% seen only once; the top ten take 4% to 5.5%. This sample was included in a study of CD8 T cells in ankylosing spondylitis. From germline, CDR1 is MRHNA and CDR2 SNTAGT. V trimming: 5 bases; J trimming: 5 bases; junction bases outside the gene matches: 4. The CDR3 runs to 14 residues. Study results and caveats: Disease-linked clones displayed a CD8+ phenotype and appeared relatively rarely in peripheral blood. A motif of roughly eight highly homologous TCR beta variants was seen as apparently characteristic of ankylosing spondylitis blood.

The clonotype originates from a female donor with ankylosing spondylitis or in good health (not recorded which). Sequenced sample: blood, either unsorted or a sorted T cell fraction (not recorded which). The gene calls are TRBV6-4 and TRBJ2-2; 8 nucleotides agree with TRBD1. CDR3 amino acids: CASSQGAGTGELFF. DNA of the CDR3: TGTGCCAGCAGTCAGGGGGCCGGTACCGGGGAGCTGTTTTTT.